The present entry profiles one TCR beta chain with its context. The antigen is unknown. Libraries used about 19,000 to 1,000,000 sorted naive CD8 T cells and 10%, 30% or 50% RNA input. TCRdb recomputed calls from the PCR reads with MiXCR, one row per CDR3 protein. The sample lists approximately 680,000 distinct CDR3 sequences; roughly 27% were seen once. This specimen belongs to a study of molecular identifiers for immune sequencing clone quantification. Study observations and caveats: Barcodes shared by identical TCR molecules could lead to underestimated sizes of highly expanded clones.

The CDR3 contains 15 residues. Germline values: CDR1 LNHDA, CDR2 SQIVND (reference sequence). With 3 bases removed from V and 2 bases from J, the gap between germline ends came to 14 bases. The chain joins TRBV19 to TRBJ2-7, with D tentatively TRBD1 (5 bases). The origin of this receptor is a human donor in good health. Some libraries in this study had Jurkat cell RNA spiked in. Sequencing was done on a sample of naive CD8+ T cells from blood, with Jurkat cell RNA spiked in. Stated subset: FACS-sorted CD8+CD4-CCR7+CD45RA+ naive T cells. The CDR3: CASSIGRVGPYEQYF. The CDR3 DNA reads TGTGCCAGTAGTATCGGCAGGGTAGGGCCCTACGAGCAGTACTTC.